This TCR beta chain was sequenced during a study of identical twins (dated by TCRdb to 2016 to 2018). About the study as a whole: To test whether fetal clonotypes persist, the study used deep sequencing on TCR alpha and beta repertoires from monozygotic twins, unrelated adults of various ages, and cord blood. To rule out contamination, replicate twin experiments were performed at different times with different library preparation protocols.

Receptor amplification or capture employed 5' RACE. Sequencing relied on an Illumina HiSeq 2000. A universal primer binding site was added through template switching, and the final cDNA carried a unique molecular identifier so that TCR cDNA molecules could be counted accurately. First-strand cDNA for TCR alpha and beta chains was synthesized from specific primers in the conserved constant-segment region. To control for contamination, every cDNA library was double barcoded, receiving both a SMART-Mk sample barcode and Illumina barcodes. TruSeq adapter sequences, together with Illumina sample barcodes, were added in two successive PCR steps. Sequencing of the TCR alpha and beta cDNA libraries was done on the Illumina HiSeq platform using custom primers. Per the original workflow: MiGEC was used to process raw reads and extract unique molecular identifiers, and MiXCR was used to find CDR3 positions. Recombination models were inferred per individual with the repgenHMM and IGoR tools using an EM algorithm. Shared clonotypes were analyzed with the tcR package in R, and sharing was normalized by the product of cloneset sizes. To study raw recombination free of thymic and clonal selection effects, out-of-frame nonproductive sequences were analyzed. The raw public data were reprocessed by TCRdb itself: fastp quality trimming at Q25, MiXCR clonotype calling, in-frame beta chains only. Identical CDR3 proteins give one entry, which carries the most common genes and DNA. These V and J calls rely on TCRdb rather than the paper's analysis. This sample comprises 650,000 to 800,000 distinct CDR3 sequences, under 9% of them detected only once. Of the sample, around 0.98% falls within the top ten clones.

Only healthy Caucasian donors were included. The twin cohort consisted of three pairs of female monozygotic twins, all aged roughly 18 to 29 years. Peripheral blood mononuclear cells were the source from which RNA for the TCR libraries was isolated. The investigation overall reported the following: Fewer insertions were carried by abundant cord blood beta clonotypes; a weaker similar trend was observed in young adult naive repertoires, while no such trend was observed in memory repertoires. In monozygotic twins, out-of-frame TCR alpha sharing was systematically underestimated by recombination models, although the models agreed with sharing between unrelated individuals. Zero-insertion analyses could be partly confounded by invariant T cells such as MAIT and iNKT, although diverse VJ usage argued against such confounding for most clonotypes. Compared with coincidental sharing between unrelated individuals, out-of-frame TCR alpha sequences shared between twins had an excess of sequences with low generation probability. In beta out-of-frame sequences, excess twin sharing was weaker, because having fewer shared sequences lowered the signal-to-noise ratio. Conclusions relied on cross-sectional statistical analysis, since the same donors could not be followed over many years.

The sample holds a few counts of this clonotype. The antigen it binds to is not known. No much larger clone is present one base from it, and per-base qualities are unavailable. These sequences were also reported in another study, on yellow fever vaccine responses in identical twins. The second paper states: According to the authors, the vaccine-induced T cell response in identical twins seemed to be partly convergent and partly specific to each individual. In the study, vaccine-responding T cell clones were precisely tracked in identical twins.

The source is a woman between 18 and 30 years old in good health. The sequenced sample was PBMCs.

The DNA sequence follows: TGTGCCAGCAGCAACCCCACCCTAGCGGGAGACGGGGAGCTGTTTTTT. This translates into CASSNPTLAGDGELFF. The rearranged chain carries TRBV7-2 and TRBJ2-2; TRBD2 fits 10 bases in the junction. The CDR3 runs 16 residues from the cysteine to the phenylalanine. Of all the DNA, just the CDR3 is kept, 48 bases in frame from base 1. V lost 5 bases and J lost 7 bases, and the count of bases not matched to a germline gene is 10. As encoded in the germline V gene, CDR1 is SGHTA while CDR2 is FQGNSA.